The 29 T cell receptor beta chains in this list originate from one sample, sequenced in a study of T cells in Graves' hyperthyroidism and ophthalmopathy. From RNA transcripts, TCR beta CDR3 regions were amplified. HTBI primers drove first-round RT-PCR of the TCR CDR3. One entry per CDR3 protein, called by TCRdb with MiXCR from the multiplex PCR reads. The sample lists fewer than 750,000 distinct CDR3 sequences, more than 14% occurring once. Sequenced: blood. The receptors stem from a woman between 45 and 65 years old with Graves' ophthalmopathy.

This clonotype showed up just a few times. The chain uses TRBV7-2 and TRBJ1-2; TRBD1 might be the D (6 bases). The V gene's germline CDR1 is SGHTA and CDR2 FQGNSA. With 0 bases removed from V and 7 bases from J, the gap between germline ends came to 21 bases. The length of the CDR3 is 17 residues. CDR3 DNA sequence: TGTGCCAGCAGCTTAGCAATATCGCGGTTCGGGGGCGGTGGCTACACCTTC. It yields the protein CASSLAISRFGGGGYTF.

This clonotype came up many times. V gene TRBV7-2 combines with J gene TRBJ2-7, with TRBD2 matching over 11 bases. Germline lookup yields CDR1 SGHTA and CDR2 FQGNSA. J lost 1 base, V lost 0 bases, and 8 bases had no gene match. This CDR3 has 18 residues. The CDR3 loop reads CASSLAGGPSGGSYEQYF. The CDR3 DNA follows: TGTGCCAGCAGCTTAGCTGGCGGACCTAGCGGGGGGTCCTACGAGCAGTACTTC.

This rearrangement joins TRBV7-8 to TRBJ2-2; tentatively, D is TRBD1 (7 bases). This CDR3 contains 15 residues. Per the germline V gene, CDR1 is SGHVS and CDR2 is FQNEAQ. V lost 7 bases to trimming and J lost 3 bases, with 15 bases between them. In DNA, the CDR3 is TGTGCCAGCAACGCTTCCAGGGGGGACACCGGGGAGCTGTTTTTT. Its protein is CASNASRGDTGELFF. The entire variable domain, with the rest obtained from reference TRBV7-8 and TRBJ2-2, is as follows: GAGVSQSPRYKVAKRGQDVALRCDPISGHVSLFWYQQALGQGPEFLTYFQNEAQLDKSGLPSDRFFAERPEGSVSTLKIQRTQQEDSAVYLCASNASRGDTGELFFGEGSRLTVL.

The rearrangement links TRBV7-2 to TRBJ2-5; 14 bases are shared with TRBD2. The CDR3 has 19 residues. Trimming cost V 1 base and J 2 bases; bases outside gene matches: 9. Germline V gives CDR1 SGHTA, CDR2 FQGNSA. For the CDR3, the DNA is TGTGCCAGCAGCTTAGTTAGATGGGGGACTAGCGGGAGACAAGAGACCCAGTACTTC. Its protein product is CASSLVRWGTSGRQETQYF. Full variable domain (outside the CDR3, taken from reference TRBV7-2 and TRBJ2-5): GAGVSQSPSNKVTEKGKDVELRCDPISGHTALYWYRQSLGQGLEFLIYFQGNSAPDKSGLPSDRFSAERTGGSVSTLTIQRTQQEDSAVYLCASSLVRWGTSGRQETQYFGPGTRLLVL.

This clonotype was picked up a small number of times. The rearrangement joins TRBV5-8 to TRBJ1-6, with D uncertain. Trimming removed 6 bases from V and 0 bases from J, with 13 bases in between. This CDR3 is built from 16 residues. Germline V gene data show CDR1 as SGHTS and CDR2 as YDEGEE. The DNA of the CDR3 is TGTGCCAGCACACCAGACGGGAGCTCCTATAATTCACCCCTCCACTTT. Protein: CASTPDGSSYNSPLHF. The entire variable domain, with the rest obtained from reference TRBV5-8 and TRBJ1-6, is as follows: EAGVTQSPTHLIKTRGQQATLRCSPISGHTSVYWYQQALGLGLQFLLWYDEGEERNRGNFPPRFSGRQFPNYSSELNVNALELEDSALYLCASTPDGSSYNSPLHFGNGTRLTVT.

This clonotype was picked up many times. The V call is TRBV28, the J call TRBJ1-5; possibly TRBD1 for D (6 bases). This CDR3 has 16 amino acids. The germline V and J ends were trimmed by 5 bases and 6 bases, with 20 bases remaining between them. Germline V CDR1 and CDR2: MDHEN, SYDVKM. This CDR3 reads CASSPSGESRRQPQHF. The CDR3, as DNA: TGTGCCAGCAGTCCTTCAGGGGAGAGTCGTCGTCAGCCCCAGCATTTT. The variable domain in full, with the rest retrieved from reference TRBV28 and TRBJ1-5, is DVKVTQSSRYLVKRTGEKVFLECVQDMDHENMFWYRQDPGLGLRLIYFSYDVKMKEKGDIPEGYSVSREKKERFSLILESASTNQTSMYLCASSPSGESRRQPQHFGDGTRLSIL.

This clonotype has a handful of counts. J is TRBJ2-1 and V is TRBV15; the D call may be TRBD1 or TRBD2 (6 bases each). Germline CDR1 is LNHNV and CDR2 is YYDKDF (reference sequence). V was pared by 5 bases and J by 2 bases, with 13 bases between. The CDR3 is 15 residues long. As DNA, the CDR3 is TGTGCCACCAGCGAGGGGGACTGGGCCTACAATGAGCAGTTCTTC. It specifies CATSEGDWAYNEQFF.

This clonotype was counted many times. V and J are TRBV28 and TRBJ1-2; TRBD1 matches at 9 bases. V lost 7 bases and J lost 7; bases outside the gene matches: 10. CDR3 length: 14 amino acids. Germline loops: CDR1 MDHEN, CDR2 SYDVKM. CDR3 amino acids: CASTHRGRGSGYTF. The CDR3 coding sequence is TGTGCCAGCACCCACAGGGGGCGCGGTTCTGGCTACACCTTC.

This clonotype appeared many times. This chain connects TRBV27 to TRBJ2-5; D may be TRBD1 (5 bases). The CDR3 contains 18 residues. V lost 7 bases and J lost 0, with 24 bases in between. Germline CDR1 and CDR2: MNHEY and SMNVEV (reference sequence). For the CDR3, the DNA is TGTGCCAGCACCCCTAGGCCCGGTAGGCTAGGGGACCAAGAGACCCAGTACTTC. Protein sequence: CASTPRPGRLGDQETQYF.

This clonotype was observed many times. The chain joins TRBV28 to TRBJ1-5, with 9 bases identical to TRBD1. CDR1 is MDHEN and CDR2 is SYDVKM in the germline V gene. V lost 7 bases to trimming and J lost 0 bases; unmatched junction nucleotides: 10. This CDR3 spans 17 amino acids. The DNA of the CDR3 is TGTGCCAGCAACCGACAGGGGGGAAAATATAGCAATCAGCCCCAGCATTTT. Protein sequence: CASNRQGGKYSNQPQHF.

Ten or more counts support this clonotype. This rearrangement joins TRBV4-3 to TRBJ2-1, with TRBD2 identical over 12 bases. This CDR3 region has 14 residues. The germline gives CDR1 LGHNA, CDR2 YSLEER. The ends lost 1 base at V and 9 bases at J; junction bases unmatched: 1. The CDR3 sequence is CASSQALAGGEQFF. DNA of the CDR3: TGCGCCAGCAGCCAAGCACTAGCGGGAGGTGAGCAGTTCTTC.

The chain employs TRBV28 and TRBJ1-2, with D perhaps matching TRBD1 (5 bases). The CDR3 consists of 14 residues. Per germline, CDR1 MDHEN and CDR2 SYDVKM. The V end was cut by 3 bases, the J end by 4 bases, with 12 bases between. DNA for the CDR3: TGTGCCAGCAGTTTCGAGGGGCGCGGCTATGGCTACACCTTC. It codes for CASSFEGRGYGYTF.

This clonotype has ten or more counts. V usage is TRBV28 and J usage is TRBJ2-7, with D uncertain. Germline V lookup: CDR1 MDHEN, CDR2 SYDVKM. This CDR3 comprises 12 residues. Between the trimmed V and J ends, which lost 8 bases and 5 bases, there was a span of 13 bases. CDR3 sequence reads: CASRTEQDEQYF. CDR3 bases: TGTGCCAGCCGGACGGAGCAAGACGAGCAGTACTTC.

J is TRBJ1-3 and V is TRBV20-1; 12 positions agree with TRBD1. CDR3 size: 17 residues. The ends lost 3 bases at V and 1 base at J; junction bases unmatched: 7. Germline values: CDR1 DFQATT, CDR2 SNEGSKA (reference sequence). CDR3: CSASPWDRGLSGNTIYF. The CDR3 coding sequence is TGCAGTGCTAGCCCTTGGGACAGGGGGCTTTCTGGAAACACCATATATTTT.

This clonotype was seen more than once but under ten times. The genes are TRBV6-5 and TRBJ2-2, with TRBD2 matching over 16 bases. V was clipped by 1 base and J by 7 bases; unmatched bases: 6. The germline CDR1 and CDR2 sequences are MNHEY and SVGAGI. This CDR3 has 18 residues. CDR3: CASSYLGTSGRGVGELFF. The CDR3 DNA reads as TGTGCCAGCAGTTACTTAGGGACTAGCGGGAGGGGTGTCGGGGAGCTGTTTTTT.

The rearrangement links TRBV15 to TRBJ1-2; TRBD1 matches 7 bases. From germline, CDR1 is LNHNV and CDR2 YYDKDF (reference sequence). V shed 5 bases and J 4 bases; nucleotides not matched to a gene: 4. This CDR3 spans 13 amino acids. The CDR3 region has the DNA TGTGCCACCAGCCCCCGGGACAGCTATGGCTACACCTTC. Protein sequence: CATSPRDSYGYTF.

CDR3 loop: CASSPSGRAYNEQFF. CDR3 sequence (DNA): TGTGCCAGCTCACCTAGCGGGAGAGCCTACAATGAGCAGTTCTTC. The rearrangement joins TRBV18 to TRBJ2-1; 9 bases line up with TRBD2. Germline CDR1 and CDR2: KGHSH and LQKENI. The length of the CDR3 is 15 residues. The J segment lost 2 bases and the V segment lost 3 bases, leaving 2 bases of the junction unmatched.

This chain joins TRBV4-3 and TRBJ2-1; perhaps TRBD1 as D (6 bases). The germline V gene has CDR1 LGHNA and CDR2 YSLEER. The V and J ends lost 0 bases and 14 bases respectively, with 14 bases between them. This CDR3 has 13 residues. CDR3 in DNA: TGCGCCAGCAGCCAAGATTTTAGGGGGACCAAGTTCTTC. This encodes CASSQDFRGTKFF.

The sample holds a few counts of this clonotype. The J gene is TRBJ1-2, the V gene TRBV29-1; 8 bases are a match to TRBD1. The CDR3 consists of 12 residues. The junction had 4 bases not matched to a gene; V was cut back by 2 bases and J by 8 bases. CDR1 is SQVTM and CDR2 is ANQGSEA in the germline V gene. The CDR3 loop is CSVEKQGGGYTF. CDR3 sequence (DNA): TGCAGCGTTGAAAAACAGGGGGGCGGCTACACCTTC.

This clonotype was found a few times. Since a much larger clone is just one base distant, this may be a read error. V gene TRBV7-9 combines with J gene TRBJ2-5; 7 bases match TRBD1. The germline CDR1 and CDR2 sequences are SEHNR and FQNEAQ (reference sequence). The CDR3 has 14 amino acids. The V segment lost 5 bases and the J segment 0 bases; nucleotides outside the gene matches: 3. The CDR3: CASSTGQYQETQYF. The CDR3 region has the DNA TGTGCCAGCAGCACGGGACAGTACCAAGAGACCCAGTACTTC.

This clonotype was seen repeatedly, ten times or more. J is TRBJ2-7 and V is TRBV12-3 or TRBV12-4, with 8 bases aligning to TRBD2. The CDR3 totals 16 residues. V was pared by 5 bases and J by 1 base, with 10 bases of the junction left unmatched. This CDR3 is CASSRRHSGMSYEQYF. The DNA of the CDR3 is TGTGCCAGCAGTAGGCGACATAGCGGGATGTCCTACGAGCAGTACTTC.

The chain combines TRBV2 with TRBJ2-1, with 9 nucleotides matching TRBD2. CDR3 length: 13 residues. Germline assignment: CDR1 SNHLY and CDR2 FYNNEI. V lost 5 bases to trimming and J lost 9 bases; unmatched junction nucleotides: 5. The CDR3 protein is CASSPGLATEQFF. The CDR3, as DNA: TGTGCCAGCAGTCCAGGACTAGCGACTGAGCAGTTCTTC. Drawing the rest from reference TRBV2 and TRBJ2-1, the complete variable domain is EPEVTQTPSHQVTQMGQEVILRCVPISNHLYFYWYRQILGQKVEFLVSFYNNEISEKSEIFDDQFSVERPDGSNFTLKIRSTKLEDSAMYFCASSPGLATEQFFGPGTRLTVL.

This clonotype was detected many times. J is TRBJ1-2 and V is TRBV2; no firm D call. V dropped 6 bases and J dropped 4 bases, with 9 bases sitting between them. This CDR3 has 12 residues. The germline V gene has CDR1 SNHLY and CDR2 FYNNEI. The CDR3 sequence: CASRAGLYGYTF. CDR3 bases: TGTGCCAGCAGGGCGGGTCTCTATGGCTACACCTTC.

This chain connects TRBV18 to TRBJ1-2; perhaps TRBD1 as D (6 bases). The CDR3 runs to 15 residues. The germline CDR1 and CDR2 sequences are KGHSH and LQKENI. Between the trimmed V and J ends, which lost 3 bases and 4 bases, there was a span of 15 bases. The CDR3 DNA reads TGTGCCAGCTCACCTAGACAGGAGCTCGGCTATGGCTACACCTTC. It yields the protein CASSPRQELGYGYTF.

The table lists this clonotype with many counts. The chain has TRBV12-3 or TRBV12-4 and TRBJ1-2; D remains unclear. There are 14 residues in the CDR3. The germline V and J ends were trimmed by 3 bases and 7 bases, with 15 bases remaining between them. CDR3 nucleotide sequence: TGTGCCAGCAGTTTTTTGGTGGCAGATAGTGGCTACACCTTC. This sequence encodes CASSFLVADSGYTF.

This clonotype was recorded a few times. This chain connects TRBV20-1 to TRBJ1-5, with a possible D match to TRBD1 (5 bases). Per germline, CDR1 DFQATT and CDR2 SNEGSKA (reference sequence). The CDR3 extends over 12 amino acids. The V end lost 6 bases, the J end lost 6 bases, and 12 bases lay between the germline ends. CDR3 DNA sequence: TGCAGTGCCACCAGACAGTCTCAGCCCCAGCATTTT. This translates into CSATRQSQPQHF.

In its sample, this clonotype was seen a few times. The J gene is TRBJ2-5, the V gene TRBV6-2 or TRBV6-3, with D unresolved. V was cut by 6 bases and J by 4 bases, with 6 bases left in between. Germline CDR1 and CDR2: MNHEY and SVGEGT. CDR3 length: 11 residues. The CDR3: CASRVGETQYF. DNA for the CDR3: TGTGCCAGCAGGGTGGGAGAGACCCAGTACTTC.

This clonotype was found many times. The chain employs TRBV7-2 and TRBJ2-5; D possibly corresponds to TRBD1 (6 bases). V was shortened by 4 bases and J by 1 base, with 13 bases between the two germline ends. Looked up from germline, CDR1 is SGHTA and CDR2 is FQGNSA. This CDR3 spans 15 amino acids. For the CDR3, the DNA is TGTGCCAGCAGCTCAGATTCAGGGGTCCAAGAGACCCAGTACTTC. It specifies CASSSDSGVQETQYF.

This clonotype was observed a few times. In nucleotides, the CDR3 is TGTGCCAGTAGTACCCGGACAGGGTTAAGCTCCTACAATGAGCAGTTCTTC. Its translation: CASSTRTGLSSYNEQFF. The V call is TRBV19, the J call TRBJ2-1, with TRBD1 identical over 8 bases. V gave up 4 bases and J gave up 0 bases; unmatched junction bases: 8. There are 17 residues in the CDR3. Germline loops: CDR1 LNHDA, CDR2 SQIVND (reference sequence).